This TCR beta chain was sequenced in a study of T cells in Graves' hyperthyroidism and ophthalmopathy. Study-level findings and limits: In validation, the model predicted ophthalmopathy. These predictions came a median around 5.9 months before onset.

For this clonotype: Its matching antigen is unknown.

TCR beta CDR3 regions were amplified from RNA transcripts. The study used the HTBI primer set for a first-round RT-PCR of the TCR CDR3. TCRdb independently ran MiXCR on the multiplex PCR reads; one entry per CDR3 protein. The sample has around 580,000 distinct CDR3 sequences, over 15% seen once. Germline CDR1 and CDR2: KGHDR and SFDVKD. Trimming cost V 2 bases and J 4 bases, with 17 bases left between them. CDR3 size: 17 residues. The chain carries TRBV24-1 and TRBJ2-1; tentatively, D is TRBD1 (7 bases). The clonotype was recovered from a woman aged 18-30 years with Graves' hyperthyroidism. Input material: blood. This CDR3 reads CATSDSGGGTAYNEQFF. Here the CDR3 DNA reads TGTGCCACCAGTGATTCCGGAGGGGGGACAGCGTACAATGAGCAGTTCTTC.